The source of this T cell receptor beta chain is a study of T cell responses to AZD1222 COVID-19 vaccine. Study overall: Second doses at about 4 or about 12 weeks were pooled.

As to this clone: Its target is not known.

This CDR3 contains 12 residues. CDR1 and CDR2 from the germline V gene are ENHRY and SYGVKD. The V gene lost 8 bases and the J gene lost 7 bases, with 11 bases spanning the gap. Notes on the study in general: Spike-specific TCR breadth and depth were elevated following two AZD1222 doses. Donors, mostly white British, included more females; clonal diversity was possibly underestimated. Only a handful of people who got AZD1222 tested seropositive at baseline.

Sequenced by immunoSEQ multiplex PCR; TCRdb stores in-frame clones only, minus some. Of under 150,000 clones listed, about 91% are singletons. The sequencing here drew on peripheral blood, taken on day 0 of AZD1222 vaccination. This TCR was recovered from an adult in good health. The rearrangement uses TRBV10-3 and TRBJ1-4; D gene ambiguous. CDR3 DNA: TGTGCCATCGCTGAAGCCGGTGAAAAACTGTTTTTT. Protein sequence: CAIAEAGEKLFF.